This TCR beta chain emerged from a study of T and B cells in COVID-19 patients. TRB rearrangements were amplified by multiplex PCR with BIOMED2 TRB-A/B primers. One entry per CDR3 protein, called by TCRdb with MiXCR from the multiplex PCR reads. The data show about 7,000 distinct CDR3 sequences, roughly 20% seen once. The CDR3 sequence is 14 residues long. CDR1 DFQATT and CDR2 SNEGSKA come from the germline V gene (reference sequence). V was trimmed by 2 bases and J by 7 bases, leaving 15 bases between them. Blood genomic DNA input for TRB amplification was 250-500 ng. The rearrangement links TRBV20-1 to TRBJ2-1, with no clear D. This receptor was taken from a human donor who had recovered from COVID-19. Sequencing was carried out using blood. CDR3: CSARQANPGNEQFF. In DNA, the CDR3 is TGCAGTGCTAGACAGGCCAACCCTGGGAATGAGCAGTTCTTC.